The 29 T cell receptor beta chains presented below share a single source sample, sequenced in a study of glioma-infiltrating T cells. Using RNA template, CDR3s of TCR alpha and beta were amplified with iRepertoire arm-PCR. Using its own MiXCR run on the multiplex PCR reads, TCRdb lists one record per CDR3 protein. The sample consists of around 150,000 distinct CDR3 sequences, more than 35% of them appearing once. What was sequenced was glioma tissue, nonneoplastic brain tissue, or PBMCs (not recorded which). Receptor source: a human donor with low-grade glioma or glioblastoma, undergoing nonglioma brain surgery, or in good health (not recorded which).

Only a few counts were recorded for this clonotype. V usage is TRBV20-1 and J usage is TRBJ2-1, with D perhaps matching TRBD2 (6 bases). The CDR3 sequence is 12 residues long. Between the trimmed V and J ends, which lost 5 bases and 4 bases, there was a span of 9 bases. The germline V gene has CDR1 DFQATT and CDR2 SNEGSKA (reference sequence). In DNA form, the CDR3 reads TGCAGTGCTGATCGGGGGTACAATGAGCAGTTCTTC. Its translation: CSADRGYNEQFF.

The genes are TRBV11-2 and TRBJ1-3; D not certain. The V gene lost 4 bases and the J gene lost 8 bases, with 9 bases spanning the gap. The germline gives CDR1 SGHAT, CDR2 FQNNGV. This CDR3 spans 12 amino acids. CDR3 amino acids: CASSSIQHTIYF. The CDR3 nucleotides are TGTGCCAGCAGCTCCATTCAGCACACCATATATTTT.

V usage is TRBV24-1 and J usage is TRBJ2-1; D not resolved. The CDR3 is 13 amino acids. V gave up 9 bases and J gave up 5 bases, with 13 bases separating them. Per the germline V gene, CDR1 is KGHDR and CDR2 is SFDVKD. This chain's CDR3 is CATRGTVNNEQFF. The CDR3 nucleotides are TGTGCCACCCGAGGAACGGTGAACAATGAGCAGTTCTTC.

The CDR3 sequence is CASRQSGLEFF. The CDR3 DNA reads as TGTGCCAGCAGACAGTCGGGTTTGGAGTTCTTC. The rearrangement joins TRBV7-9 to TRBJ2-1; the D is unclear. Germline V lookup: CDR1 SEHNR, CDR2 FQNEAQ (reference sequence). The CDR3 is 11 amino acids. V lost 6 bases and J 14 bases, leaving 14 bases between the germline ends.

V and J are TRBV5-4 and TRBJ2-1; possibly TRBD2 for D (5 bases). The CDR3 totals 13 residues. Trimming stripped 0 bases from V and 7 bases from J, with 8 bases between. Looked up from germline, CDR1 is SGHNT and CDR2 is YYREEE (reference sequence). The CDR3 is CASSLEGVNEQFF. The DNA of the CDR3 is TGTGCCAGCAGCTTGGAGGGAGTTAATGAGCAGTTCTTC.

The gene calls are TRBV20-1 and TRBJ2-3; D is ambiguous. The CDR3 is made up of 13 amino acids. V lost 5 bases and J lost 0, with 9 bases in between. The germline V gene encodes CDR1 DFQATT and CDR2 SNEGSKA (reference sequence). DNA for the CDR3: TGCAGTGCTTTAGCCCATAGCACAGATACGCAGTATTTT. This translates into CSALAHSTDTQYF.

The CDR3 region has the DNA TGTGCCACCAGCTGGGTCCGGGACAGTATCACAGATACGCAGTATTTT. The encoded protein is CATSWVRDSITDTQYF. The rearrangement joins TRBV15 to TRBJ2-3; TRBD1 agrees at 7 bases. V was clipped by 5 bases and J by 2 bases; unmatched bases: 10. CDR3 length: 16 residues. The germline gives CDR1 LNHNV, CDR2 YYDKDF (reference sequence).

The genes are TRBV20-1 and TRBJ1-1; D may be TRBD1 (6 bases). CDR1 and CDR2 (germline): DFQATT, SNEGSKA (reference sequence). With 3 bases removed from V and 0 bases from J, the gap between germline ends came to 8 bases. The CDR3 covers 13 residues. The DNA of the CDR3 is TGCAGTGCTAGGGACAGAGTGAACACTGAAGCTTTCTTT. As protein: CSARDRVNTEAFF.

CDR3: CSARRQETQYF. The CDR3 DNA sequence: TGCAGTGCGAGGCGTCAAGAGACCCAGTACTTC. The chain couples TRBV20-1 to TRBJ2-5, with D unresolved. Germline V gene lookup returns CDR1 DFQATT and CDR2 SNEGSKA (reference sequence). The CDR3 totals 11 residues. V lost 6 bases and J 2 bases, leaving 7 bases between the germline ends.

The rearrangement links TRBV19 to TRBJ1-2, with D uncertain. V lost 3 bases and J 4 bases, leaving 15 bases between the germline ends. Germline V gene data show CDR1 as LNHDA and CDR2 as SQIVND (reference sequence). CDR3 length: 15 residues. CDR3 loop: CASSISGNSGYGYTF. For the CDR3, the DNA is TGTGCCAGTAGTATTTCCGGCAACTCTGGCTATGGCTACACCTTC. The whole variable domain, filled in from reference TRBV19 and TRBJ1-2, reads DGGITQSPKYLFRKEGQNVTLSCEQNLNHDAMYWYRQDPGQGLRLIYYSQIVNDFQKGDIAEGYSVSREKKESFPLTVTSAQKNPTAFYLCASSISGNSGYGYTFGSGTRLTVV.

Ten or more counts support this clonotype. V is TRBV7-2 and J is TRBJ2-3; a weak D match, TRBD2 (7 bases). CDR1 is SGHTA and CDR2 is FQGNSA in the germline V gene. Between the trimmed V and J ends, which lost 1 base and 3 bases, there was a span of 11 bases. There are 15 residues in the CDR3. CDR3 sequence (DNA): TGTGCCAGCAGCTTAGACGGGGGGCAGACAGATACGCAGTATTTT. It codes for CASSLDGGQTDTQYF. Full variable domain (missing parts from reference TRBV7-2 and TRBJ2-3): GAGVSQSPSNKVTEKGKDVELRCDPISGHTALYWYRQSLGQGLEFLIYFQGNSAPDKSGLPSDRFSAERTGGSVSTLTIQRTQQEDSAVYLCASSLDGGQTDTQYFGPGTRLTVL.

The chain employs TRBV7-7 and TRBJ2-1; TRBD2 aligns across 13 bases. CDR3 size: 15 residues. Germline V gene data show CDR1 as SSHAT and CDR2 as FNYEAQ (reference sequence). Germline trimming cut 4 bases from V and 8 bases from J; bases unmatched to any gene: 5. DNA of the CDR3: TGTGCCAGCAGCTCAGGACTAGCGGGGGAAGATGAGCAGTTCTTC. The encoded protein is CASSSGLAGEDEQFF.

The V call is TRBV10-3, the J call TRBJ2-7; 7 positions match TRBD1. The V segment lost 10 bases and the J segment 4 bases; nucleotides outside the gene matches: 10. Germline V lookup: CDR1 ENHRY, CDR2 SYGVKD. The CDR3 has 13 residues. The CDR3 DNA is TGTGCCACCCGTGACAGGGACGGTTACGAGCAGTACTTC. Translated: CATRDRDGYEQYF.

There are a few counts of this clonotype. The CDR3 here is CSAYERGEQFF. DNA of the CDR3: TGCAGTGCCTATGAGCGGGGGGAGCAGTTCTTC. The gene calls are TRBV20-1 and TRBJ2-1, with 8 positions matching TRBD2. The ends lost 6 bases at V and 10 bases at J; junction bases unmatched: 5. Per germline, CDR1 DFQATT and CDR2 SNEGSKA (reference sequence). The CDR3 runs to 11 residues.

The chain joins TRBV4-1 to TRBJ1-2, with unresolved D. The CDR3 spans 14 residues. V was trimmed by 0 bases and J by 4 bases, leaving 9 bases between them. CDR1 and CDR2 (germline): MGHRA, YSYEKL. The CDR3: CASSQENGVYGYTF. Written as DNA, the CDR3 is TGCGCCAGCAGCCAAGAAAACGGAGTCTATGGCTACACCTTC.

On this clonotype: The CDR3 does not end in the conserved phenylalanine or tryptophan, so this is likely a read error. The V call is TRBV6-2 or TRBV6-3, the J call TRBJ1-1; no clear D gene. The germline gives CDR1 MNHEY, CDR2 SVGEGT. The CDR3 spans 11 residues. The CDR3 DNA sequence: TGTGACAGCAGTTACTCGAGAGAAGCTTTCTGT. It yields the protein CDSSYSREAFC.

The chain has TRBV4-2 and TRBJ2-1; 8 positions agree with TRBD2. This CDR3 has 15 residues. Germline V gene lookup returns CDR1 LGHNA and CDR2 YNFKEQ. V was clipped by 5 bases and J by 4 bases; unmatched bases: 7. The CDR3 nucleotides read TGTGCCAGCAGCTTAAGTAGCGGGGAATACAATGAGCAGTTCTTC. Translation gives CASSLSSGEYNEQFF.

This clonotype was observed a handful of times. The CDR3 bases are TGTGCCAGCAGCCCTAGCGGCAGCTCCTACAATGAGCAGTTCTTC. It yields the protein CASSPSGSSYNEQFF. The chain combines TRBV12-3 or TRBV12-4 with TRBJ2-1; TRBD2 matches 7 bases. The CDR3 is made up of 15 amino acids. V shed 6 bases and J 0 bases; nucleotides not matched to a gene: 5.

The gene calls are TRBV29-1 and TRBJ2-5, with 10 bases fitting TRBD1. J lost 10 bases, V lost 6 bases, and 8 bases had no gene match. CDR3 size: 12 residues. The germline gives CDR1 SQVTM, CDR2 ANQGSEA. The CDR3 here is CSVRQGAMDQYF. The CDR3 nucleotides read TGCAGCGTGAGACAGGGGGCGATGGACCAGTACTTC.

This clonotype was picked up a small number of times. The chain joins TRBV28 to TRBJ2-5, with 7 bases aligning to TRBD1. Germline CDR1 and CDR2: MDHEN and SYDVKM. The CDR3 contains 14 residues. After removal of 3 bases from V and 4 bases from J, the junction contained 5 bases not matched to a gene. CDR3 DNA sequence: TGTGCCAGCAGTTTTACAGGGGAGAGAGAGACCCAGTACTTC. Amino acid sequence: CASSFTGERETQYF.

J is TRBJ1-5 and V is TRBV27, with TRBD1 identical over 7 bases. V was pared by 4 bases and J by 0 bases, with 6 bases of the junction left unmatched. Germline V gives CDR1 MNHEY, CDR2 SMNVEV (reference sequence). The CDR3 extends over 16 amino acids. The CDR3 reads CASSSTGWYSNQPQHF. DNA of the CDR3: TGTGCCAGCAGTTCGACAGGGTGGTATAGCAATCAGCCCCAGCATTTT.

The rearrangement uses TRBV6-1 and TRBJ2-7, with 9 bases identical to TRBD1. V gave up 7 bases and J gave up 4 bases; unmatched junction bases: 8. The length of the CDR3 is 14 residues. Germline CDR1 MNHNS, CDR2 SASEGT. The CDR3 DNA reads TGTGCCAGCAAGATACAGGGGGCGTCGTACGAGCAGTACTTC. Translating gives CASKIQGASYEQYF.

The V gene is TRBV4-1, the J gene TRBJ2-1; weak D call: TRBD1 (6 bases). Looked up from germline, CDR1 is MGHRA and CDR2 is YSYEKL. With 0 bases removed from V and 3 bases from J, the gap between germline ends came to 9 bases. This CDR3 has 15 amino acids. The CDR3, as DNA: TGCGCCAGCAGCCAAGAAGGGGGTAGCTACAATGAGCAGTTCTTC. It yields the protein CASSQEGGSYNEQFF.

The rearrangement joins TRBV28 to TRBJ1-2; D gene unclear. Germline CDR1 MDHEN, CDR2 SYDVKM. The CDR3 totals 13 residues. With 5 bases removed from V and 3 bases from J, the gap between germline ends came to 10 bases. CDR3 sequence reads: CASSLGVDYGYTF. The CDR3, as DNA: TGTGCCAGCAGTCTTGGAGTGGACTATGGCTACACCTTC.

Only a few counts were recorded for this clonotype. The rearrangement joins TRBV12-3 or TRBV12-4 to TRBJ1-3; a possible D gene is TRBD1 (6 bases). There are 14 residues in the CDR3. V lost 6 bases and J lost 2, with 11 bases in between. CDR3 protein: CASRPTGPGNTIYF. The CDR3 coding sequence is TGTGCCAGCAGGCCAACAGGGCCTGGAAACACCATATATTTT.

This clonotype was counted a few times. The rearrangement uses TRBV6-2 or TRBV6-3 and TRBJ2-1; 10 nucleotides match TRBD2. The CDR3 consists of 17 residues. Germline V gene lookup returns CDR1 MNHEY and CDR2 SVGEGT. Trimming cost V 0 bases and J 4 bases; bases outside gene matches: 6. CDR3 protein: CASSYSGLAGVYNEQFF. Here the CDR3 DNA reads TGTGCCAGCAGTTACTCTGGGCTAGCGGGAGTTTACAATGAGCAGTTCTTC.

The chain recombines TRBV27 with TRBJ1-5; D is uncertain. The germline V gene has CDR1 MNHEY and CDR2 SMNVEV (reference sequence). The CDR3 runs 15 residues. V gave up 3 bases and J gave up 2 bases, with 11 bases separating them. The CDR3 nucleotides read TGTGCCAGCAGTTTTTCCGGGAGTGGCAATCAGCCCCAGCATTTT. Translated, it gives CASSFSGSGNQPQHF.

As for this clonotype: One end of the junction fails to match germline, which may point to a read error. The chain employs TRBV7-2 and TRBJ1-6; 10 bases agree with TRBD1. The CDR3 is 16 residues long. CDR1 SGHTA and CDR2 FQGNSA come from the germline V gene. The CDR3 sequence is CARSFSFGTGDSPLHF. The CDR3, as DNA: TGTGCCCGCAGCTTTTCCTTCGGGACAGGGGATTCACCCCTCCACTTT.

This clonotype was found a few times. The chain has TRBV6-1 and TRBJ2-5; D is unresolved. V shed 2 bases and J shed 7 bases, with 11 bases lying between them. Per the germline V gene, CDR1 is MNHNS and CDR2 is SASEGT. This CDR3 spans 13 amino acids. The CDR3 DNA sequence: TGTGCCAGCAGTGAACTGGGAAGAGGGACCCAGTACTTC. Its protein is CASSELGRGTQYF.